The present entry profiles one TCR beta chain with its context. The antigen is not known. Assay execution took place at the deep level. Sequenced by immunoSEQ multiplex PCR; TCRdb stores in-frame clones only, minus some. The data hold about 330,000 clones, with 87% observed a single time. This CDR3 has 14 residues. Per the germline V gene, CDR1 is WSHSY and CDR2 is SAAADI. V lost 6 bases, J lost 10 bases, and 7 bases stayed unmatched. This record belongs to a study of shared clonotypes between healthy human individuals. General study points: A handful of donors showed sharing of around 5.3% of naive CD4 clonotypes.

Sequencing was performed on memory CD8+ T cells sorted from blood. Subset described: CD45RO+ cells pooled with CCR7-negative TemRA cells. V usage is TRBV10-2 and J usage is TRBJ1-6; 9 bases line up with TRBD1. This receptor was identified in a man younger than 35 in good health. The CDR3 sequence is CASSGTGRGSPLHF. CDR3 DNA: TGCGCCAGCAGCGGGACAGGGAGGGGGTCACCCCTCCACTTT.